This T cell receptor beta chain was identified during a study of T cell responses to AZD1222 COVID-19 vaccine. Study-level background: Both about-4-week and about-12-week second-dose recipients were combined. Notes on the study in general: Spike-spanning, vaccine-associated CD4 TCRs were dominant at 160-218 and 743-854. Breadth and depth of Spike-specific TCRs rose after two AZD1222 doses. Donors, mostly white British, included more females; clonal diversity was possibly underestimated.

Concerning this clone: What it recognizes is unknown.

Libraries were prepared by immunoSEQ multiplex PCR; TCRdb keeps only in-frame clonotypes and omits some of them. This table has about 140,000 clones, 70% to 90% appearing once. The CDR3 contains 16 residues. The V segment lost 4 bases and the J segment 5 bases; nucleotides outside the gene matches: 14. Germline-derived CDR1 and CDR2 are LGHNA and YSLEER. The starting material was peripheral blood, obtained on day 0 of AZD1222 vaccination. The V and J genes are TRBV4-3 and TRBJ2-7, with 7 bases matching TRBD1. The TCR originated in an adult in good health. The CDR3 DNA sequence: TGCGCCAGCAGCCCCTATCTAGGGACAGAAGGCGACGAGCAGTACTTC. Translation gives CASSPYLGTEGDEQYF.